These 2 T cell receptor beta chains came from one sample sequenced in a study of sequential checkpoint blockade in melanoma. The data were produced by immunoSEQ multiplex PCR, yet TCRdb's version contains in-frame clones alone and is incomplete. Here the sample spans around 6,000 clones, 25% to 30% being singletons. The treatment was: randomized to nivolumab then ipilimumab (arm A) or the reverse (arm B). The sequencing here drew on tumor tissue (inferred from file names), taken from a patient given nivolumab and ipilimumab in sequence. These receptors were taken from a human donor with melanoma.

The chain is built from TRBV28 and TRBJ2-7, with 7 positions matching TRBD2. Germline values: CDR1 MDHEN, CDR2 SYDVKM. This CDR3 comprises 14 residues. With V trimmed by 4 bases and J by 3 bases, 6 bases remained unmatched. The DNA for the CDR3 is TGTGCCAGCAGTTGGGCGGGACTACACTACGAGCAGTACTTC. This encodes CASSWAGLHYEQYF.

This sequence joins TRBV29-1 and TRBJ1-2; D perhaps matches TRBD1 (5 bases). V lost 7 bases, J lost 4 bases, and 19 bases lay in between. Germline V gives CDR1 SQVTM, CDR2 ANQGSEA. The length of the CDR3 is 14 residues. Here the CDR3 reads CSARGVEGPYGYTF. Here the CDR3 DNA reads TGCAGCGCCCGAGGGGTGGAGGGGCCCTATGGCTACACCTTC.